Detailed here is one TCR beta chain. Its antigen is still unknown. The PCR ran on 60 Vbeta and 13 Jbeta primers. Method: immunoSEQ multiplex PCR; TCRdb's copy keeps in-frame clones and lacks some. In the table there are some 110,000 clones, roughly three fifths of which are singletons. This sample stems from a study of cytomegalovirus exposure and HLA in healthy donors. General study findings and limits: In a later analysis, at a false discovery rate of 0.05, some 15,000 TCR beta sequences were associated with HLA alleles.

V was pared by 5 bases and J by 8 bases, with 24 bases between. The length of the CDR3 is 16 residues. Germline values: CDR1 SGHVS, CDR2 FQNEAQ. The sample taken for sequencing was PBMCs. V usage is TRBV7-8 and J usage is TRBJ1-2, with a tentative D call TRBD1 (5 bases). The sequence derives from a woman in her thirties or forties in good health and CMV-seropositive. The CDR3 protein is CASSPDSGNSVKGYTF. The CDR3 DNA reads as TGTGCCAGCAGCCCGGATTCAGGGAATTCGGTGAAAGGCTACACCTTC.